This section outlines one T cell receptor beta chain sequence together with its context. V lost 5 bases and J 3 bases, leaving 17 bases between the germline ends. CDR3 size: 15 residues. Germline values: CDR1 SGHRS, CDR2 YFSETQ. The data derive from a study of cytomegalovirus exposure and HLA in healthy donors. Primers: 60 Vbeta forward and 13 Jbeta reverse. Generated by immunoSEQ multiplex PCR, the TCRdb table keeps only in-frame clones and is missing some. The sample has over 100,000 clones, 60% to 80% seen once. Sequencing was done on a sample of PBMCs. The J gene is TRBJ1-2, the V gene TRBV5-1; perhaps TRBD1 as D (6 bases). The sequence came from a man aged 50 to 60 in good health and CMV-seropositive. Here the CDR3 reads CASRGAGRLDYGYTF. For the CDR3, the DNA is TGCGCCAGCAGGGGGGCAGGGAGACTCGACTATGGCTACACCTTC.